Sequencing of this TCR beta chain was carried out in a study of vaccination and CD4 T cells after COVID-19. For the study at large: Convalescent cases consisted of six males and four females, of whom two were Hispanic.

Indicated treatment: approximately 10-day PBMC culture with coronavirus spike peptide pools or control peptides (ViraFEST assay). The authors isolated CD4+ T cells by negative selection after around 10 days of culture. This CDR3 has 12 amino acids. CDR1 MNHNS and CDR2 SASEGT come from the germline V gene. Trimming took off 5 bases at V and 3 bases at J, with 8 bases between the two ends. An Oncomine TCR Beta short-read assay was used to sequence the DNA from cultured CD4+ T cells. One entry per CDR3 protein results from TCRdb running MiXCR on the PCR reads. The sample consists of over 20,000 distinct CDR3 sequences, 43% of them appearing once. On this clonotype itself: Its antigen is not known.

The sequencing input was CD4+ T cells from blood, cultured in vitro. The chain employs TRBV6-1 and TRBJ2-7; D is possibly TRBD2 (6 bases). This sequence was found in a human donor who had recovered from COVID-19. Here the CDR3 DNA reads TGTGCCAGCAGTAGGGAGGTCTACGAGCAGTACTTC. Protein: CASSREVYEQYF.